This is a list of T cell receptor beta chains from one sample in a study of Ad26.COV2.S vaccination and SARS-CoV-2 variants. Sequenced by immunoSEQ multiplex PCR; TCRdb stores in-frame clones only, minus some. The sample holds roughly 680,000 clones, about 89% seen once. Material: peripheral blood, obtained in a trial of Ad26.COV2.S vaccine versus placebo. The source is a person between 18 and 59 years old who received the Ad26.COV2.S COVID-19 vaccine or a placebo. The CDR3 runs from the conserved cysteine through the conserved F or W. The order of the fields is J gene, clone size, V gene, CDR3 length, D gene, CDR3 protein, CDR3 DNA. The D gene is left open where the match is weak. Some rows mark clone size as missing; the rest say once, few, many or name a class of expanded clone.

j_call: TRBJ2-7
clone_size: .
v_call: TRBV3-1/TRBV3-2
cdr3_length: 15
d_call: TRBD2
cdr3_aa: CASSPGLAGSYEQYF
cdr3_nt: TGTGCCAGCAGCCCCGGACTAGCGGGATCCTACGAGCAGTACTTC

j_call: TRBJ2-4
clone_size: .
v_call: TRBV30
cdr3_length: 13
d_call: .
cdr3_aa: CAWAPGAKNIQYF
cdr3_nt: TGTGCCTGGGCCCCGGGGGCCAAAAACATTCAGTACTTC

j_call: TRBJ2-2
clone_size: .
v_call: TRBV10-3
cdr3_length: 14
d_call: TRBD2
cdr3_aa: CAIRSSGATGELFF
cdr3_nt: TGTGCCATCAGATCTAGCGGGGCTACCGGGGAGCTGTTTTTT

j_call: TRBJ2-7
clone_size: .
v_call: TRBV10-3
cdr3_length: 17
d_call: TRBD1
cdr3_aa: CAIRTLRQGKDSYEQYF
cdr3_nt: TGTGCCATCAGGACACTAAGACAGGGTAAGGACTCCTACGAGCAGTACTTC

j_call: TRBJ1-2
clone_size: .
v_call: TRBV18
cdr3_length: 15
d_call: TRBD1
cdr3_aa: CASSPDRGRNYGYTF
cdr3_nt: TGTGCCAGCTCACCGGACAGGGGGCGCAACTATGGCTACACCTTC

j_call: TRBJ2-5
clone_size: .
v_call: TRBV10-3
cdr3_length: 14
d_call: .
cdr3_aa: CAISELASEGTQYF
cdr3_nt: TGTGCCATCAGTGAGTTGGCTAGCGAAGGGACCCAGTACTTC

j_call: TRBJ2-7
clone_size: .
v_call: TRBV15
cdr3_length: 16
d_call: .
cdr3_aa: CATSRDHAGAPYEQYF
cdr3_nt: TGTGCCACCAGCAGAGATCACGCGGGGGCCCCCTACGAGCAGTACTTC

j_call: TRBJ2-5
clone_size: .
v_call: TRBV19
cdr3_length: 15
d_call: TRBD2
cdr3_aa: CASSLGLAGGETQYF
cdr3_nt: TGTGCCAGTAGTCTGGGACTAGCGGGAGGGGAGACCCAGTACTTC

j_call: TRBJ2-2
clone_size: .
v_call: TRBV4-2
cdr3_length: 14
d_call: .
cdr3_aa: CASSPRGNTGELFF
cdr3_nt: TGTGCCAGCAGCCCCAGGGGAAACACCGGGGAGCTGTTTTTT

j_call: TRBJ2-2
clone_size: few
v_call: TRBV19
cdr3_length: 13
d_call: .
cdr3_aa: CASSRSIAGELFF
cdr3_nt: TGTGCCAGTAGTAGGAGCATAGCCGGGGAGCTGTTTTTT

j_call: TRBJ2-5
clone_size: .
v_call: TRBV12-5
cdr3_length: 16
d_call: TRBD2
cdr3_aa: CASGFWTSGRRETQYF
cdr3_nt: TGTGCTAGTGGTTTCTGGACTAGCGGGAGAAGGGAGACCCAGTACTTC

j_call: TRBJ2-7
clone_size: .
v_call: TRBV6-5
cdr3_length: 14
d_call: .
cdr3_aa: CASSYSRQSYEQYF
cdr3_nt: TGTGCCAGCAGTTACAGTAGGCAGTCCTACGAGCAGTACTTC

j_call: TRBJ2-1
clone_size: once
v_call: TRBV18
cdr3_length: 12
d_call: .
cdr3_aa: CASSPSGNEQFF
cdr3_nt: TGTGCCAGCTCACCATCTGGCAATGAGCAGTTCTTC

j_call: TRBJ1-4
clone_size: .
v_call: TRBV7-9
cdr3_length: 15
d_call: .
cdr3_aa: CASSLGQGDNEKLFF
cdr3_nt: TGTGCCAGCAGCTTAGGTCAGGGTGATAATGAAAAACTGTTTTTT

j_call: TRBJ2-3
clone_size: .
v_call: TRBV10-3
cdr3_length: 13
d_call: .
cdr3_aa: CAIGARETDTQYF
cdr3_nt: TGTGCCATCGGGGCTAGGGAGACAGATACGCAGTATTTT

j_call: TRBJ2-3
clone_size: .
v_call: TRBV5-1
cdr3_length: 16
d_call: .
cdr3_aa: CASSLGTATSTDTQYF
cdr3_nt: TGCGCCAGCAGCTTGGGGACAGCAACTAGCACAGATACGCAGTATTTT

j_call: TRBJ2-7
clone_size: .
v_call: TRBV6-5
cdr3_length: 14
d_call: TRBD1
cdr3_aa: CASRPETGFYEQYF
cdr3_nt: TGTGCCAGCAGACCCGAGACAGGGTTCTACGAGCAGTACTTC

j_call: TRBJ1-4
clone_size: .
v_call: TRBV12-3/TRBV12-4
cdr3_length: 13
d_call: .
cdr3_aa: CASSPQQREKLFF
cdr3_nt: TGTGCCAGCAGTCCTCAACAGAGAGAAAAACTGTTTTTT

j_call: TRBJ2-7
clone_size: few
v_call: TRBV10-1
cdr3_length: 18
d_call: TRBD2
cdr3_aa: CASRPGTSGRVGSYEQYF
cdr3_nt: TGCGCCAGCAGACCAGGGACTAGCGGGAGGGTAGGGTCCTACGAGCAGTACTTC

j_call: TRBJ1-2
clone_size: few
v_call: TRBV9
cdr3_length: 11
d_call: .
cdr3_aa: CASSRATGYTF
cdr3_nt: TGTGCCAGCTCTCGAGCAACCGGCTACACCTTC

j_call: TRBJ1-5
clone_size: .
v_call: TRBV7-2
cdr3_length: 18
d_call: .
cdr3_aa: CASSLFSRSVYSNQPQHF
cdr3_nt: TGTGCCAGCAGCCTTTTCTCCAGGTCGGTCTATAGCAATCAGCCCCAGCATTTT

j_call: TRBJ1-3
clone_size: .
v_call: TRBV18
cdr3_length: 14
d_call: .
cdr3_aa: CASSPPSTGNTIYF
cdr3_nt: TGTGCCAGCTCACCTCCCAGCACGGGAAACACCATATATTTT

j_call: TRBJ2-2
clone_size: .
v_call: TRBV25-1
cdr3_length: 16
d_call: .
cdr3_aa: CASSEFPSGTAGELFF
cdr3_nt: TGTGCCAGCAGTGAATTTCCCTCGGGGACGGCCGGGGAGCTGTTTTTT

j_call: TRBJ2-5
clone_size: .
v_call: TRBV4-1
cdr3_length: 14
d_call: TRBD1
cdr3_aa: CASSPGQGQETQYF
cdr3_nt: TGCGCCAGCAGCCCCGGACAGGGCCAAGAGACCCAGTACTTC

j_call: TRBJ2-7
clone_size: few
v_call: TRBV11-2
cdr3_length: 12
d_call: .
cdr3_aa: CASSLGFYEQYF
cdr3_nt: TGTGCCAGCAGCTTAGGATTCTACGAGCAGTACTTC

j_call: TRBJ2-1
clone_size: .
v_call: TRBV7-2
cdr3_length: 17
d_call: TRBD2
cdr3_aa: CASSRTDAGRGYNEQFF
cdr3_nt: TGTGCCAGCAGCCGTACCGATGCCGGGAGGGGCTACAATGAGCAGTTCTTC

j_call: TRBJ1-5
clone_size: few
v_call: TRBV12-3/TRBV12-4
cdr3_length: 13
d_call: .
cdr3_aa: CASSFGGNQPQHF
cdr3_nt: TGTGCCAGCAGTTTCGGGGGAAATCAGCCCCAGCATTTT

j_call: TRBJ2-2
clone_size: .
v_call: TRBV30
cdr3_length: 13
d_call: TRBD1
cdr3_aa: CAWSYRGSGELFF
cdr3_nt: TGTGCCTGGAGTTACAGGGGAAGCGGGGAGCTGTTTTTT

j_call: TRBJ1-5
clone_size: once
v_call: TRBV30
cdr3_length: 13
d_call: .
cdr3_aa: CAWSFDRRQPQHF
cdr3_nt: TGTGCCTGGAGTTTCGACAGGAGGCAGCCCCAGCATTTT

j_call: TRBJ2-1
clone_size: .
v_call: TRBV2
cdr3_length: 15
d_call: TRBD2
cdr3_aa: CASSVLAGGPGEQFF
cdr3_nt: TGTGCCAGCAGTGTTCTAGCGGGAGGGCCTGGTGAGCAGTTCTTC

j_call: TRBJ1-1
clone_size: .
v_call: TRBV10-3
cdr3_length: 9
d_call: .
cdr3_aa: CAISGRAFF
cdr3_nt: TGTGCCATCAGTGGCCGAGCTTTCTTT

j_call: TRBJ1-3
clone_size: .
v_call: TRBV9
cdr3_length: 14
d_call: .
cdr3_aa: CASSPSGLGNTIYF
cdr3_nt: TGTGCCAGCAGCCCCTCTGGGCTCGGAAACACCATATATTTT

j_call: TRBJ2-2
clone_size: .
v_call: TRBV18
cdr3_length: 17
d_call: .
cdr3_aa: CASSPLDKGLDTGELFF
cdr3_nt: TGTGCCAGCTCACCACTGGACAAAGGACTGGACACCGGGGAGCTGTTTTTT

j_call: TRBJ2-7
clone_size: .
v_call: TRBV19
cdr3_length: 14
d_call: .
cdr3_aa: CASSTRAFGYEQYF
cdr3_nt: TGTGCCAGTAGTACCCGGGCCTTTGGCTACGAGCAGTACTTC

j_call: TRBJ1-2
clone_size: once
v_call: TRBV9
cdr3_length: 14
d_call: .
cdr3_aa: CASSASPWRYGYTF
cdr3_nt: TGTGCCAGCAGCGCCTCCCCATGGCGATATGGCTACACCTTC

j_call: TRBJ1-2
clone_size: .
v_call: TRBV10-3
cdr3_length: 12
d_call: .
cdr3_aa: CAISDGNYGYTF
cdr3_nt: TGTGCCATCAGTGACGGAAACTATGGCTACACCTTC

j_call: TRBJ1-1
clone_size: .
v_call: TRBV7-3
cdr3_length: 13
d_call: .
cdr3_aa: CASSTQVNTEAFF
cdr3_nt: TGTGCCAGCAGCACACAGGTGAACACTGAAGCTTTCTTT